This T cell receptor (beta chain) derives from a study of beta chain features in type 1 diabetes. Findings of the study overall: The study found fewer insertions and more deletions at VDJ junctions in type 1 diabetes patients. All four CD4+ subsets from Type 1 diabetes patients carried moderately but significantly shorter TCRB CDR3s.

CD4+ naive, central memory, regulatory and stem cell-like memory cells were sorted via CD45RO/CCR7/CD25/CD127/CD95/CD27. Every isolated RNA sample was fully reverse transcribed, so sequencing captured expressed TCRB transcripts. TCRdb keeps only in-frame clones here, not all; method: immunoSEQ multiplex PCR. The profile shows about 650,000 clones, around 11% of them singletons. V was pared by 8 bases and J by 4 bases, with 11 bases between. Germline CDR1 and CDR2: MNHEY and SVGAGI. This CDR3 has 12 amino acids. Comment on this clone: The antigen remains unidentified.

Sequenced material: naive CD4+ T cells from blood. The sequence derives from a man aged 30 to 45 with type 1 diabetes. The rearrangement links TRBV6-5 to TRBJ1-1; D gene ambiguous. The CDR3 region has the DNA TGTGCCAGCTCTGAGTTGGGCACTGAAGCTTTCTTT. Amino acids: CASSELGTEAFF.